One sample yielded the 10 T cell receptor beta chains listed below, sequenced in a study of patients and donors after allogeneic stem cell transplantation. TCRdb recomputed calls from the RT-PCR reads with MiXCR, one row per CDR3 protein. The sample lists fewer than 250,000 distinct CDR3 sequences, approximately 14% occurring once. The sample consisted of blood, either unsorted or a sorted T cell fraction (not recorded which). These receptors came from a human donor who was either an allogeneic HSCT recipient or a stem cell or donor lymphocyte infusion donor (not recorded which). It is not recorded whose cells these are; they may come from a transplant donor.

Details on this clonotype: Since a much larger clone is just one base distant, this may be a read error. The rearrangement links TRBV24-1 to TRBJ2-3; D may be TRBD2 (6 bases). Trimming removed 3 bases at V and 8 bases at J, with 20 bases between. The CDR3 length is 16 residues. Germline CDR1 is KGHDR and CDR2 is SFDVKD. The CDR3 protein is CATSDRLAILAVTQYF. The CDR3 DNA is TGTGCCACCAGTGATCGCCTAGCGATCTTGGCAGTTACGCAGTATTTT.

The rearrangement uses TRBV2 and TRBJ1-2, with TRBD1 matching 7 bases. This CDR3 spans 13 amino acids. The junction had 4 bases not matched to a gene; V was cut back by 3 bases and J by 6 bases. Germline V lookup: CDR1 SNHLY, CDR2 FYNNEI. CDR3 nucleotides: TGTGCCAGCAGTGAGGTCAGGGGGAATGGCTACACCTTC. Protein product: CASSEVRGNGYTF.

This chain joins TRBV19 and TRBJ2-7, with 7 positions matching TRBD1. In germline, CDR1 is LNHDA, CDR2 SQIVND (reference sequence). The CDR3 spans 16 residues. Trimming took 0 bases from V and 0 from J; bases not matched to a gene: 5. CDR3 protein: CASSIDGTASSYEQYF. The CDR3 DNA follows: TGTGCCAGTAGTATAGATGGGACAGCGAGCTCCTACGAGCAGTACTTC.

The J gene is TRBJ2-2, the V gene TRBV6-4; D remains unclear. Trimming left V 3 bases short and J 0 bases short, with 8 bases between. From germline, CDR1 is MRHNA and CDR2 SNTAGT. The CDR3 extends over 15 amino acids. Here the CDR3 reads CASSEDSANTGELFF. CDR3 sequence (DNA): TGTGCCAGCAGTGAAGACTCCGCGAACACCGGGGAGCTGTTTTTT.

The chain carries TRBV7-9 and TRBJ1-6; 8 bases agree with TRBD1. CDR1 is SEHNR, CDR2 FQNEAQ, per germline (reference sequence). The V gene end was trimmed by 3 bases and the J gene end by 10 bases; junction bases not matched to a gene: 5. This CDR3 contains 14 residues. CDR3 protein: CASSFDRGRSPLHF. CDR3 DNA sequence: TGTGCCAGCAGCTTCGACAGGGGTAGGTCACCCCTCCACTTT.

This clonotype was counted ten times or more. This chain uses TRBV27 with TRBJ2-5, with D perhaps matching TRBD1 (8 bases). Per germline, CDR1 MNHEY and CDR2 SMNVEV (reference sequence). Trimming stripped 3 bases from V and 5 bases from J, with 25 bases between. This CDR3 has 18 residues. CDR3 nucleotide sequence: TGTGCCAGCAGTTTGGGGGGACAGGCGGGGGCGGGGAAGGAGACCCAGTACTTC. Its translation: CASSLGGQAGAGKETQYF.

The chain joins TRBV20-1 to TRBJ2-7; 15 bases map to TRBD2. The V gene end was trimmed by 6 bases and the J gene end by 4 bases; junction bases not matched to a gene: 10. This CDR3 contains 16 residues. Germline V gene lookup returns CDR1 DFQATT and CDR2 SNEGSKA (reference sequence). The CDR3 nucleotides read TGCAGTGCCAGCCCTGGGACTAGCGGGAGGAAATACGAGCAGTACTTC. This encodes CSASPGTSGRKYEQYF.

This clonotype was seen a few times. The CDR3 DNA sequence: TGTGCCAGCAGCGGGACCGCCTTCACAGATACGCAGTATTTT. It translates to CASSGTAFTDTQYF. The rearrangement links TRBV2 to TRBJ2-3; possibly TRBD1 or TRBD2 for D (5 bases each). This CDR3 has 14 amino acids. Trimming left V 6 bases short and J 2 bases short, with 12 bases between. The germline CDR1 and CDR2 sequences are SNHLY and FYNNEI.

This chain links TRBV20-1 with TRBJ1-5, with D unresolved. Germline V gives CDR1 DFQATT, CDR2 SNEGSKA (reference sequence). The CDR3 covers 12 residues. The V gene lost 4 bases and the J gene lost 3 bases, with 7 bases spanning the gap. CDR3 in amino acids: CSAIQTNQPQHF. In DNA, the CDR3 is TGCAGTGCTATTCAGACCAATCAGCCCCAGCATTTT.

The chain recombines TRBV19 with TRBJ2-7; TRBD1 agrees at 8 bases. This CDR3 is built from 16 residues. The ends lost 3 bases at V and 6 bases at J; junction bases unmatched: 13. Germline lookup yields CDR1 LNHDA and CDR2 SQIVND (reference sequence). CDR3 in amino acids: CASSMAGTGGLVEQYF. The CDR3 DNA sequence: TGTGCCAGTAGTATGGCCGGGACAGGTGGCCTAGTCGAGCAGTACTTC. Using reference TRBV19 and TRBJ2-7 for the parts outside the CDR3, the full variable domain is DGGITQSPKYLFRKEGQNVTLSCEQNLNHDAMYWYRQDPGQGLRLIYYSQIVNDFQKGDIAEGYSVSREKKESFPLTVTSAQKNPTAFYLCASSMAGTGGLVEQYFGPGTRLTVT.